This T cell receptor beta chain was sequenced during a study of blood T cell repertoires in COVID-19. The overall study: PBMCs, B-cell-depleted T cells, or T cells were the source of the cDNA or gDNA that made up the material.

The data were produced by immunoSEQ multiplex PCR, yet TCRdb's version contains in-frame clones alone and is incomplete. The data contain around 300,000 clones, 80% to 90% of them singletons. There are a few counts of this clone. Germline V gives CDR1 LGHDT, CDR2 YNNKEL (reference sequence). The CDR3 has 16 residues. The V gene lost 1 base and the J gene lost 0 bases, with 10 bases spanning the gap. This receptor was identified in a young man who had recovered from COVID-19. The chain recombines TRBV3-1 (or the pseudogene TRBV3-2) with TRBJ2-1; perhaps TRBD1 as D (6 bases). The sequenced sample was PBMCs or T cells enriched from blood (not recorded which). CDR3 loop: CASSQVGGSSYNEQFF. The CDR3 DNA reads as TGTGCCAGCAGCCAAGTAGGGGGTAGCTCCTACAATGAGCAGTTCTTC.